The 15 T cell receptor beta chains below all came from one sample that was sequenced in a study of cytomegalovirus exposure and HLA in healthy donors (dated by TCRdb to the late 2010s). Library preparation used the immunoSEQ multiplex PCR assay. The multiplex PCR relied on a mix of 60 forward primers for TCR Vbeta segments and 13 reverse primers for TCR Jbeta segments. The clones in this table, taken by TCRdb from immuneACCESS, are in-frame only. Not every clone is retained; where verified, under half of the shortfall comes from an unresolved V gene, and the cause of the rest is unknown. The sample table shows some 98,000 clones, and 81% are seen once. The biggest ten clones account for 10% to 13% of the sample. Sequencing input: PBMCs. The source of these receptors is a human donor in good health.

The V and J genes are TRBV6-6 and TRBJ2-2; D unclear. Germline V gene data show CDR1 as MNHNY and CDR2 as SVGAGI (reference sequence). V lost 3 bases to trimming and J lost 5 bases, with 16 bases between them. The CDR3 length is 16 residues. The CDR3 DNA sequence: TGTGCCAGCAGTTATCTATCTGGAGTTGGGACCGGGGAGCTGTTTTTT. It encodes CASSYLSGVGTGELFF.

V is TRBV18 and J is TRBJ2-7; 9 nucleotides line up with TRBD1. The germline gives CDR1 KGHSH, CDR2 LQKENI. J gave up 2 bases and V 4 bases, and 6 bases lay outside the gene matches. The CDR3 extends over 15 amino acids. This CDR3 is CASSLGQGPTYEQYF. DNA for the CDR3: TGTGCCAGCTCACTCGGACAGGGGCCTACCTACGAGCAGTACTTC. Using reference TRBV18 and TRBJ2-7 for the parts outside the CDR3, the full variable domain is NAGVMQNPRHLVRRRGQEARLRCSPMKGHSHVYWYRQLPEEGLKFMVYLQKENIIDESGMPKERFSAEFPKEGPSILRIQQVVRGDSAAYFCASSLGQGPTYEQYFGPGTRLTVT.

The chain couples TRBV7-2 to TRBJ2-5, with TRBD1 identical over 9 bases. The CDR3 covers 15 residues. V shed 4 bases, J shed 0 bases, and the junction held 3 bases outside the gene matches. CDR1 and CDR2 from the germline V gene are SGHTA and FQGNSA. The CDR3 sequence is CASSWDRAYQETQYF. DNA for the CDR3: TGTGCCAGCAGCTGGGACAGGGCGTACCAAGAGACCCAGTACTTC.

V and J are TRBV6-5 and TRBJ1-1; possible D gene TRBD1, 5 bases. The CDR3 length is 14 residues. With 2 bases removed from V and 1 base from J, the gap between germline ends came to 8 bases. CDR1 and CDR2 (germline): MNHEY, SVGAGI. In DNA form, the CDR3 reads TGTGCCAGCAGTTACGGCCAGGGGAACACTGAAGCTTTCTTT. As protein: CASSYGQGNTEAFF.

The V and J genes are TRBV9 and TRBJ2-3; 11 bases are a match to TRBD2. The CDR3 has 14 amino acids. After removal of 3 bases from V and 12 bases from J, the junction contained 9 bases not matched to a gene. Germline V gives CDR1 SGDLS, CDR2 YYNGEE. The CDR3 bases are TGTGCCAGCAGCGCCCTAGGGACTAGCGGCACCCAGTATTTT. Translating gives CASSALGTSGTQYF.

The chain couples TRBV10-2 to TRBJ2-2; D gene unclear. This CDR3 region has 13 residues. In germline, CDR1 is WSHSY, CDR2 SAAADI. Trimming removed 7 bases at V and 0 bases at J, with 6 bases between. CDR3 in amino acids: CASTLSNTGELFF. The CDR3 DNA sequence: TGCGCCAGCACCCTCTCGAACACCGGGGAGCTGTTTTTT.

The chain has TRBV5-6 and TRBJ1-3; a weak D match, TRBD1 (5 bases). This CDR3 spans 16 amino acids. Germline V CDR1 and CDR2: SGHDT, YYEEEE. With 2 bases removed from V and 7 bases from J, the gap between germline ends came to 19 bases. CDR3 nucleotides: TGTGCCAGCAGCTTCCTCCCAGGGCCCCTCTCGAACACCATATATTTT. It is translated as CASSFLPGPLSNTIYF.

CDR3 in amino acids: CASEVFQGGYTF. In DNA form, the CDR3 reads TGTGCCAGCGAGGTCTTCCAGGGGGGCTACACCTTC. V gene TRBV2 combines with J gene TRBJ1-2, with D perhaps TRBD1 (6 bases). The V and J ends lost 8 bases and 8 bases respectively, with 15 bases between them. The CDR3 loop spans 12 amino acids. From germline, CDR1 is SNHLY and CDR2 FYNNEI.

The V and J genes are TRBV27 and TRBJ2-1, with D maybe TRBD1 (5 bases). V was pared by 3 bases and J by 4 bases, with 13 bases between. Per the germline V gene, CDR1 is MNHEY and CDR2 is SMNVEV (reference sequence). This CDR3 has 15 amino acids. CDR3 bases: TGTGCCAGCAGTTTGAAGGGGTCTCTATACAATGAGCAGTTCTTC. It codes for CASSLKGSLYNEQFF.

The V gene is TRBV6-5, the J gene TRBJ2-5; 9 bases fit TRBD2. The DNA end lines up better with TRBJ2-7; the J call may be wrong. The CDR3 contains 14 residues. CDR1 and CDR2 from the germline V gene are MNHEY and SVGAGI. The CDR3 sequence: CATRGSGGSYEQYF. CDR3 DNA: TGTGCCACCAGGGGGAGCGGGGGGTCCTACGAGCAGTACTTC.

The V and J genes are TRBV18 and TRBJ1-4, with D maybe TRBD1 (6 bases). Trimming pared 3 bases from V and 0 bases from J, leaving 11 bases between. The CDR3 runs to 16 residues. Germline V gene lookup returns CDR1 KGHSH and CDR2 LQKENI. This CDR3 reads CASSPADSSTNEKLFF. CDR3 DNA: TGTGCCAGCTCACCCGCGGACAGCTCAACTAATGAAAAACTGTTTTTT.

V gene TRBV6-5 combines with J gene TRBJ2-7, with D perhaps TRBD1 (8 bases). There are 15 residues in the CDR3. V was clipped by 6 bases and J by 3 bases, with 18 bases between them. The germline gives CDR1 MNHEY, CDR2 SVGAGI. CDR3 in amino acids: CASSDPQGGIYEQYF. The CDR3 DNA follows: TGTGCCAGCAGCGACCCACAGGGGGGGATCTACGAGCAGTACTTC.

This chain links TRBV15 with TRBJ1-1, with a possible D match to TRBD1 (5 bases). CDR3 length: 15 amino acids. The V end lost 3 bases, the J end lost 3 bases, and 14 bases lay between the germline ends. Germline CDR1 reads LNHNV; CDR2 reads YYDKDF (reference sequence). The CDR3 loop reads CATSSQGAGYTEAFF. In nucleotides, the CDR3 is TGTGCCACCAGCAGCCAAGGGGCGGGGTACACTGAAGCTTTCTTT.

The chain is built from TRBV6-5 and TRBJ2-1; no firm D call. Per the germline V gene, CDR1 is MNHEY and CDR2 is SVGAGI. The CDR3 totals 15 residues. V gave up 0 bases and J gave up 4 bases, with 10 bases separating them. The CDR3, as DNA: TGTGCCAGCAGTTACTCGCTAGTCCAGTACAATGAGCAGTTCTTC. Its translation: CASSYSLVQYNEQFF.

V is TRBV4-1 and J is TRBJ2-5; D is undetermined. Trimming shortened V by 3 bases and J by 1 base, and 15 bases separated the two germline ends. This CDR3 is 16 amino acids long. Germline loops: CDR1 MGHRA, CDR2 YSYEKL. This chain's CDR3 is CASSQPRLATQETQYF. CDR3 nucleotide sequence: TGCGCCAGCAGCCAGCCGCGACTCGCCACCCAAGAGACCCAGTACTTC.